The clone carrying this T cell receptor (beta chain) is medium-sized in the sample. Its antigen is not identified. Compared with germline, one end of the junction differs, possibly owing to a read error. A single record per CDR3 protein comes from TCRdb applying MiXCR to the 5' RACE reads. The sample has around 9,900 distinct CDR3 sequences, less than 7.5% seen once. This record comes from a study of spatial heterogeneity in lung cancer. Germline CDR1 is MNHNS and CDR2 is SASEGT. The CDR3 spans 12 residues. Study-level points and caveats: Expanded TCR counts, ubiquitous and regional, correlated respectively with ubiquitous and regional nonsynonymous mutation counts. Expanded alpha and beta TCR counts within tumors tracked tumor mutation counts.

The time point denotes: sample taken at primary tumor resection. The donors comprised approximately 72 untreated early-stage non-small cell lung cancer patients. In each case, whole RNA from tumor, nontumor lung or frozen PBMC was sequenced unsorted. Sample: lung tumor tissue, taken at surgery. The sequence was obtained from a female donor with early-stage non-small cell lung cancer. The V and J genes are TRBV6-1 and TRBJ2-1; no reliable D call. Here the CDR3 reads CASREGSPFFLF. DNA for the CDR3: TGTGCCAGCAGGGAAGGGTCACCCTTCTTTCTCTTC.